One and the same sample provided the 4 T cell receptor beta chains below, sequenced in a study of blood T cell repertoires in COVID-19. Some clones are missing from TCRdb's copy, which holds only in-frame ones; the method was immunoSEQ multiplex PCR. The table records tens of thousands of clones, 80% to 90% of them present only once. The sequencing sample was made of peripheral blood. These receptors all stem from an older woman with COVID-19, enrolled during active disease.

The V and J genes are TRBV6-6 and TRBJ1-2; 8 bases line up with TRBD1. From germline, CDR1 is MNHNY and CDR2 SVGAGI (reference sequence). The ends lost 7 bases at V and 4 bases at J; junction bases unmatched: 8. This CDR3 has 14 amino acids. The CDR3 region has the DNA TGTGCCAGCACCTTCTCGACAGGGGTCTATGGCTACACCTTC. This codes for CASTFSTGVYGYTF.

The chain uses TRBV5-4 and TRBJ2-1; 11 bases fit TRBD2. The CDR3 loop spans 16 amino acids. CDR1 and CDR2 from the germline V gene are SGHNT and YYREEE (reference sequence). V shed 6 bases and J 4 bases; nucleotides not matched to a gene: 9. CDR3 sequence: CASNKEGTSGYNEQFF. The CDR3 DNA follows: TGTGCCAGCAACAAAGAAGGGACTAGCGGATACAATGAGCAGTTCTTC.

J is TRBJ1-1 and V is TRBV4-1, with D hard to call. Trimming took 6 bases from V and 6 from J, leaving 17 bases between them. The CDR3 spans 14 residues. Germline V lookup: CDR1 MGHRA, CDR2 YSYEKL. CDR3 residues: CASSQPREGPEAFF. DNA for the CDR3: TGCGCCAGCAGTCAACCCCGGGAAGGGCCTGAAGCTTTCTTT.

The V call is TRBV9, the J call TRBJ2-7; 11 nucleotides agree with TRBD2. CDR3 length: 14 residues. Trimming removed 2 bases from V and 5 bases from J; junction bases left unmatched: 3. Germline V gene data show CDR1 as SGDLS and CDR2 as YYNGEE. The CDR3 spells CASSVTSGTNEQYF. In nucleotides, the CDR3 is TGTGCCAGCAGCGTGACTAGCGGGACCAACGAGCAGTACTTC.